The 23 T cell receptor beta chains listed next were all sequenced from one sample in a study of human T cells and chemical hapten exposure. Regarding time point: healthy volunteer bleed at 6 weeks. Total RNA was isolated from whole blood that had not been fractionated. TCRdb re-derived calls from the RACE reads in MiXCR, one entry per CDR3 protein. Altogether about 79,000 distinct CDR3 sequences are present, around 8.7% being singletons, with the ten largest covering approximately 1.4%. Sequencing used whole blood. These receptors all come from a male donor in good health. Some clones in this sample may be carry-over from other donors' samples.

This clonotype has a handful of counts. CDR3 sequence reads: CASSHDRDYGYTF. Written as DNA, the CDR3 is TGCGCCAGCAGCCACGACAGGGACTATGGCTACACCTTC. The rearrangement uses TRBV5-1 and TRBJ1-2; 7 bases line up with TRBD1. The CDR3 runs 13 residues. From germline, CDR1 is SGHRS and CDR2 YFSETQ. V lost 4 bases and J lost 3; bases outside the gene matches: 3.

This clonotype has just a few counts. V usage is TRBV7-8 and J usage is TRBJ2-1, with 13 bases fitting TRBD2. The length of the CDR3 is 17 residues. V dropped 4 bases and J dropped 1; count of bases not matched to a gene: 4. Germline V gives CDR1 SGHVS, CDR2 FQNEAQ. In DNA, the CDR3 is TGTGCCAGCAGCTCCGGACTAGCGGGGGATTCCTACAATGAGCAGTTCTTC. This sequence encodes CASSSGLAGDSYNEQFF.

The V call is TRBV20-1, the J call TRBJ1-4; D call uncertain. The length of the CDR3 is 16 residues. V was pared by 0 bases and J by 8 bases, with 19 bases between. Germline loops: CDR1 DFQATT, CDR2 SNEGSKA (reference sequence). The CDR3 sequence: CSARDRPGRAGEKLFF. DNA of the CDR3: TGCAGTGCTAGAGATCGGCCCGGACGGGCGGGGGAAAAACTGTTTTTT.

This clonotype was counted ten times or more. The V and J genes are TRBV29-1 and TRBJ1-1, with TRBD1 as a possible D gene (5 bases). Germline values: CDR1 SQVTM, CDR2 ANQGSEA. The germline V and J ends were trimmed by 4 bases and 10 bases, with 19 bases remaining between them. There are 13 residues in the CDR3. The CDR3 DNA is TGCAGCGTTGTGGGGGATGGAGCCTCTGGAGCTTTCTTT. As protein: CSVVGDGASGAFF.

V gene TRBV15 combines with J gene TRBJ1-1; D is possibly TRBD1 (5 bases). This CDR3 has 14 amino acids. V was clipped by 7 bases and J by 1 base, with 13 bases between them. Germline V gene lookup returns CDR1 LNHNV and CDR2 YYDKDF (reference sequence). DNA of the CDR3: TGTGCCACCAACACCGGGGGAACGAACACTGAAGCTTTCTTT. Its protein is CATNTGGTNTEAFF.

This clonotype was found a few times. This chain joins TRBV7-9 and TRBJ1-4, with D unclear. The CDR3 runs to 14 residues. Germline-derived CDR1 and CDR2 are SEHNR and FQNEAQ (reference sequence). Deletions cut 5 bases from V and 7 bases from J, with 14 bases between. DNA for the CDR3: TGTGCCAGCAGCCCCCGGGCCCGTCTTGAAAAACTGTTTTTT. It translates to CASSPRARLEKLFF.

This clonotype appeared a few times. The chain carries TRBV5-5 and TRBJ2-7; D is uncertain. Trimming left V 0 bases short and J 3 bases short, with 10 bases between. The germline V gene has CDR1 SGHKS and CDR2 YYEKEE (reference sequence). This CDR3 has 14 amino acids. The chain's CDR3 is CASSLDPAYYEQYF. The CDR3 region has the DNA TGTGCCAGCAGCTTGGATCCCGCTTACTACGAGCAGTACTTC.

This rearrangement joins TRBV12-3 or TRBV12-4 to TRBJ1-5; D gene ambiguous. The CDR3 contains 15 residues. V lost 3 bases and J 2 bases, leaving 11 bases between the germline ends. CDR3 sequence reads: CASSFLSAGNQPQHF. Written as DNA, the CDR3 is TGTGCCAGCAGTTTTTTGTCGGCCGGCAATCAGCCCCAGCATTTT.

This clonotype was seen a few times. The chain couples TRBV20-1 to TRBJ2-3; D gene uncertain. This CDR3 comprises 13 residues. Germline V CDR1 and CDR2: DFQATT, SNEGSKA (reference sequence). The CDR3 sequence is CSALMGLTDTQYF. The DNA for the CDR3 is TGCAGCGCCCTGATGGGCCTCACAGATACGCAGTATTTT.

The chain has TRBV27 and TRBJ2-5; the match to TRBD2 covers 10 bases. The CDR3 runs 17 residues. The V gene end was trimmed by 3 bases and the J gene end by 1 base; junction bases not matched to a gene: 8. Germline values: CDR1 MNHEY, CDR2 SMNVEV (reference sequence). CDR3 DNA sequence: TGTGCCAGCAGTTTGCTAGCGGGAGAAGGTGGCCAAGAGACCCAGTACTTC. It is translated as CASSLLAGEGGQETQYF.

This clonotype has more than one count but fewer than ten. The chain uses TRBV7-2 and TRBJ1-1; unclear D gene. There are 15 residues in the CDR3. V was cut by 1 base and J by 0 bases, with 9 bases left in between. Germline V gene data show CDR1 as SGHTA and CDR2 as FQGNSA. CDR3 protein: CASSLGEGMNTEAFF. The DNA for the CDR3 is TGTGCCAGCAGCTTAGGCGAAGGGATGAACACTGAAGCTTTCTTT.

This clonotype has at least ten counts. V usage is TRBV2 and J usage is TRBJ2-7, with TRBD2 matching 7 bases. Germline trimming cut 2 bases from V and 4 bases from J; bases unmatched to any gene: 5. Germline CDR1 SNHLY, CDR2 FYNNEI. This CDR3 is built from 14 residues. This CDR3 is CASSELRELYEQYF. The CDR3 DNA reads as TGTGCCAGCAGTGAATTGCGGGAGCTGTACGAGCAGTACTTC.

J is TRBJ2-7 and V is TRBV5-1; D is unclear. The CDR3 has 13 residues. Germline V lookup: CDR1 SGHRS, CDR2 YFSETQ. V gave up 1 base and J gave up 3 bases, with 8 bases separating them. CDR3 sequence: CASSLSGDYEQYF. The CDR3 region has the DNA TGCGCCAGCAGCTTGTCTGGGGACTACGAGCAGTACTTC.

This clonotype was detected many times. The chain joins TRBV6-5 to TRBJ2-3; 10 nucleotides line up with TRBD1. V was pared by 4 bases and J by 2 bases, with 3 bases of the junction left unmatched. The CDR3 is made up of 15 amino acids. Germline loops: CDR1 MNHEY, CDR2 SVGAGI. The CDR3 sequence is CASSSGTGVTDTQYF. The DNA for the CDR3 is TGTGCCAGCAGTTCCGGGACAGGGGTCACAGATACGCAGTATTTT.

This clonotype was seen a handful of times. J is TRBJ2-3 and V is TRBV20-1; D is uncertain. The V end lost 0 bases, the J end lost 2 bases, and 6 bases lay between the germline ends. In germline, CDR1 is DFQATT, CDR2 SNEGSKA (reference sequence). This CDR3 has 13 residues. CDR3 nucleotide sequence: TGCAGTGCTAGAGACCCTTACACAGATACGCAGTATTTT. This codes for CSARDPYTDTQYF.

This clonotype was seen more than once but under ten times. The chain couples TRBV10-3 to TRBJ2-7; the D is unclear. This CDR3 is built from 14 residues. The V and J ends lost 6 bases and 3 bases respectively, with 15 bases between them. Germline V gene lookup returns CDR1 ENHRY and CDR2 SYGVKD. CDR3 coding DNA: TGTGCCATCAGCGATGAAAGGGCCCACTACGAGCAGTACTTC. Its translation is CAISDERAHYEQYF.

This clonotype was seen many times. V gene TRBV30 combines with J gene TRBJ2-3, with TRBD1 as a possible D gene (5 bases). V gave up 1 base and J gave up 10 bases, with 12 bases separating them. The germline CDR1 and CDR2 sequences are GTSNPN and SVGIG (reference sequence). This CDR3 is 12 amino acids long. CDR3 amino acids: CAWSASEGAQYF. The CDR3 DNA sequence: TGTGCCTGGAGTGCCTCCGAAGGGGCGCAGTATTTT.

The chain joins TRBV7-8 to TRBJ1-5; D is ambiguous. The CDR3 is 13 residues long. Germline loops: CDR1 SGHVS, CDR2 FQNEAQ. Trimming removed 0 bases at V and 8 bases at J, with 8 bases between. The CDR3 loop reads CASSLAGREPQHF. The CDR3 region has the DNA TGTGCCAGCAGCTTAGCTGGGCGAGAGCCCCAGCATTTT.

The chain carries TRBV10-1 and TRBJ2-3; 7 nucleotides align to TRBD2. The CDR3 has 16 residues. The ends lost 4 bases at V and 4 bases at J; junction bases unmatched: 11. Germline V gene sequence: CDR1 WNHNN, CDR2 SYGVQD (reference sequence). The CDR3 loop is CASSGLADRFADTQYF. The CDR3 DNA is TGCGCCAGCAGTGGACTAGCAGATCGGTTCGCAGATACGCAGTATTTT.

CDR3 nucleotide sequence: TGTGCCTCAGAGGCAGACCCGATTAATGAAAAACTGTTTTTT. Amino acids: CASEADPINEKLFF. The chain joins TRBV11-2 to TRBJ1-4; D remains unclear. V gave up 11 bases and J gave up 4 bases, with 17 bases separating them. Germline-derived CDR1 and CDR2 are SGHAT and FQNNGV. There are 14 residues in the CDR3.

This clonotype was counted a few times. The chain links TRBV10-3 to TRBJ1-2, with D unclear. Trimming took off 4 bases at V and 2 bases at J, with 5 bases between the two ends. The CDR3 totals 12 residues. Germline V gene data show CDR1 as ENHRY and CDR2 as SYGVKD. CDR3 DNA: TGTGCCATCAGTGTAATCAACTATGGCTACACCTTC. Translation: CAISVINYGYTF.

This clonotype has just a few counts. The rearrangement joins TRBV6-5 to TRBJ2-2; 10 positions match TRBD2. CDR3 length: 18 residues. From germline, CDR1 is MNHEY and CDR2 SVGAGI. The trim removed 5 bases at V and 1 base at J, leaving 10 bases unmatched. CDR3 sequence (DNA): TGTGCCAGCAGTCGACGAGTACTAGCGGGGAGGAACACCGGGGAGCTGTTTTTT. It encodes CASSRRVLAGRNTGELFF.

This clonotype showed up just a few times. The genes are TRBV6-1 and TRBJ1-3; TRBD1 is a possible D gene (6 bases). There are 14 residues in the CDR3. The germline V and J ends were trimmed by 6 bases and 2 bases, with 11 bases remaining between them. CDR1 and CDR2 (germline): MNHNS, SASEGT. CDR3 amino acids: CASSEGTTGNTIYF. The DNA of the CDR3 is TGTGCCAGCAGCGAGGGGACAACTGGAAACACCATATATTTT.